One sample yielded the 28 T cell receptor beta chains listed below, sequenced in a study of regulatory T cells in long-lasting Graves disease. The sample's time point: newly diagnosed GD, antithyroid drugs for less than 3 months. Extracted RNA from PBMCs served as the source of the TCR library. The TCR beta library used iRepertoire HTBI primers with Arm-PCR amplification of CDR3. A single record per CDR3 protein comes from TCRdb applying MiXCR to the multiplex PCR reads. The sample includes about 220,000 distinct CDR3 sequences, approximately 18% of them seen just once. The same data also went into a second study, on T cells in Graves' hyperthyroidism and ophthalmopathy.

Specimen: peripheral blood mononuclear cells (PBMCs), collected at new diagnosis, from a patient treated with antithyroid drugs. Receptors were obtained from a woman in her thirties with Graves disease.

This clonotype turned up a few times. A much larger clonotype is one base distant, so this may be a read error. This sequence joins TRBV7-9 and TRBJ2-2; D gene ambiguous. Trimming cost V 5 bases and J 5 bases, with 15 bases left between them. Germline V lookup: CDR1 SEHNR, CDR2 FQNEAQ (reference sequence). The CDR3 has 15 amino acids. The CDR3 DNA reads TGTGCCAGCAGCCGCACGTTCGTGGGGACCGGGGAGCTGTTTTTT. This encodes CASSRTFVGTGELFF. The complete variable domain, with remaining parts taken from reference TRBV7-9 and TRBJ2-2, reads DTGVSQNPRHKITKRGQNVTFRCDPISEHNRLYWYRQTLGQGPEFLTYFQNEAQLEKSRLLSDRFSAERPKGSFSTLEIQRTEQGDSAMYLCASSRTFVGTGELFFGEGSRLTVL.

This clonotype was counted at least ten times. The CDR3 DNA follows: TGCAGTGCTAGAGTTGACAGGGGGAACACTGAAGCTTTCTTT. Translating it yields CSARVDRGNTEAFF. This sequence joins TRBV20-1 and TRBJ1-1, with 8 positions matching TRBD1. With 1 base clipped from V and 1 base from J, the junction kept 2 bases outside the gene matches. This CDR3 has 14 amino acids. Per the germline V gene, CDR1 is DFQATT and CDR2 is SNEGSKA (reference sequence).

In its sample, this clonotype was seen many times. V usage is TRBV12-3 or TRBV12-4 and J usage is TRBJ1-4, with a possible D match to TRBD1 (5 bases). The V end was cut by 1 base, the J end by 7 bases, with 16 bases between. CDR3 size: 16 residues. CDR3 residues: CASSLVAGGGVEKLFF. For the CDR3, the DNA is TGTGCCAGCAGTTTAGTGGCGGGGGGAGGAGTTGAAAAACTGTTTTTT.

This clonotype was seen ten or more times. The chain is built from TRBV7-9 and TRBJ2-3; D is undetermined. The V end lost 6 bases, the J end lost 4 bases, and 17 bases lay between the germline ends. This CDR3 comprises 15 residues. Germline V gene lookup returns CDR1 SEHNR and CDR2 FQNEAQ (reference sequence). CDR3 in DNA: TGTGCCAGCAGTTCCCGTGGTCTTTACGCAGATACGCAGTATTTT. Translated, it gives CASSSRGLYADTQYF.

This clonotype has a count of ten or more. The chain has TRBV24-1 and TRBJ2-1; tentative D call: TRBD1 (6 bases). This CDR3 is 13 amino acids long. Germline CDR1 is KGHDR and CDR2 is SFDVKD. With 4 bases removed from V and 3 bases from J, the gap between germline ends came to 6 bases. CDR3 sequence (DNA): TGTGCCACCAGTGAGGACAGCTACAATGAGCAGTTCTTC. Its translation: CATSEDSYNEQFF.

The CDR3 coding sequence is TGTGCCACCAGTGATTCAGATTTGCAGTTCTTC. This translates into CATSDSDLQFF. The chain combines TRBV24-1 with TRBJ2-1; D is undetermined. The CDR3 is 11 amino acids. V was pared by 2 bases and J by 12 bases, with 7 bases between. Germline V gene data show CDR1 as KGHDR and CDR2 as SFDVKD.

This clonotype came up a few times. The chain has TRBV7-2 and TRBJ2-5; D remains unclear. Trimming stripped 4 bases from V and 5 bases from J, with 14 bases between. The CDR3 length is 14 residues. CDR1 and CDR2 (germline): SGHTA, FQGNSA. In DNA, the CDR3 is TGTGCCAGCAGCTCCTTTCTACAAGGGGAGACCCAGTACTTC. This sequence encodes CASSSFLQGETQYF.

This clonotype has only a few counts. The chain carries TRBV6-2 or TRBV6-3 and TRBJ2-7; no definite D call. The CDR3 is made up of 15 amino acids. V lost 6 bases to trimming and J lost 2 bases, with 17 bases between them. The V gene's germline CDR1 is MNHEY and CDR2 SVGEGT. DNA of the CDR3: TGTGCCAGCAGCCGAGACGACCCGGGCGCCTACGAGCAGTACTTC. Its protein is CASSRDDPGAYEQYF.

This sequence joins TRBV14 and TRBJ2-1; 14 bases match TRBD2. CDR1 and CDR2 from the germline V gene are SGHDN and FVKESK. J gave up 6 bases and V 4 bases, and 5 bases lay outside the gene matches. This CDR3 comprises 16 residues. The CDR3 region has the DNA TGTGCCAGCAGCCGAGCTGGACTAGCGGGAGGCAATGAGCAGTTCTTC. It yields the protein CASSRAGLAGGNEQFF.

This clonotype was found many times. The genes are TRBV9 and TRBJ2-5; 11 bases map to TRBD2. The DNA end favors TRBJ2-1, so the J call may be wrong. CDR3 size: 17 residues. Germline V gene sequence: CDR1 SGDLS, CDR2 YYNGEE. The CDR3 here is CASSVEMGLAAINEQFF. The DNA of the CDR3 is TGTGCCAGCAGCGTAGAAATGGGACTAGCGGCTATCAATGAGCAGTTCTTC.

Many counts were recorded for this clonotype. The rearrangement links TRBV6-5 to TRBJ2-7, with TRBD1 matching 9 bases. This CDR3 comprises 13 residues. V was clipped by 2 bases and J by 4 bases; unmatched bases: 0. Germline V gives CDR1 MNHEY, CDR2 SVGAGI. The CDR3 coding sequence is TGTGCCAGCAGTTACGACAGGGGGTACGAGCAGTACTTC. Amino acid sequence: CASSYDRGYEQYF.

This clonotype was counted between two and nine times. Compared with germline, one end of the junction differs, possibly owing to a read error. This chain uses TRBV7-8 with TRBJ2-2; TRBD1 matches 8 bases. The CDR3 spans 15 residues. Germline assignment: CDR1 SGHVS and CDR2 FQNEAQ. CDR3 loop: CASSYRDRNTGELLF. CDR3 coding DNA: TGTGCCAGCAGCTACAGGGACAGGAACACCGGAGAGCTGCTTTTT.

This clonotype was recorded many times. The genes are TRBV27 and TRBJ2-1, with D perhaps TRBD1 (5 bases). The CDR3 is made up of 13 amino acids. The V end lost 3 bases, the J end lost 3 bases, and 6 bases lay between the germline ends. Germline values: CDR1 MNHEY, CDR2 SMNVEV (reference sequence). This CDR3 reads CASSFDSYNEQFF. CDR3 nucleotide sequence: TGTGCCAGCAGTTTCGACAGCTACAATGAGCAGTTCTTC.

The sample holds a few counts of this clonotype. The rearrangement links TRBV18 to TRBJ1-1; tentatively, D is TRBD1 (5 bases). This CDR3 contains 12 residues. Germline-derived CDR1 and CDR2 are KGHSH and LQKENI. The V and J ends lost 3 bases and 7 bases respectively, with 9 bases between them. This CDR3 is CASSPRQNEAFF. The CDR3 DNA reads TGTGCCAGCTCACCCAGACAGAATGAAGCTTTCTTT.

In its sample, this clonotype was seen many times. The gene calls are TRBV11-2 and TRBJ1-1; D is perhaps TRBD1 (6 bases). V lost 3 bases and J lost 3, with 11 bases in between. There are 14 residues in the CDR3. Germline values: CDR1 SGHAT, CDR2 FQNNGV. CDR3 in amino acids: CASSFGGFDTEAFF. The DNA of the CDR3 is TGTGCCAGCAGCTTCGGGGGCTTCGACACTGAAGCTTTCTTT. Full variable domain (rest looked up from reference TRBV11-2 and TRBJ1-1): EAGVAQSPRYKIIEKRQSVAFWCNPISGHATLYWYQQILGQGPKLLIQFQNNGVVDDSQLPKDRFSAERLKGVDSTLKIQPAKLEDSAVYLCASSFGGFDTEAFFGQGTRLTVV.

This clonotype was found many times. The chain is built from TRBV28 and TRBJ1-1, with D unclear. The CDR3 totals 14 residues. CDR1 is MDHEN, CDR2 SYDVKM, per germline. Trimming stripped 4 bases from V and 3 bases from J, with 12 bases between. The DNA for the CDR3 is TGTGCCAGCAGTTCCCCCGGGGAGGACACTGAAGCTTTCTTT. Its protein product is CASSSPGEDTEAFF.

This clonotype occurred many times. The V gene is TRBV18, the J gene TRBJ1-2; D call uncertain. This CDR3 is 15 amino acids long. Trimming took off 0 bases at V and 14 bases at J, with 22 bases between the two ends. The germline gives CDR1 KGHSH, CDR2 LQKENI. The CDR3 DNA is TGTGCCAGCTCACCACCGAAAGCAGTGTCCTTGGCTATGACCTTC. It is translated as CASSPPKAVSLAMTF.

The sample holds many counts of this clonotype. The chain carries TRBV29-1 and TRBJ2-7; 9 bases line up with TRBD1. V trimming: 4 bases; J trimming: 6 bases; junction bases outside the gene matches: 4. Germline CDR1 is SQVTM and CDR2 is ANQGSEA. The CDR3 is 12 amino acids. The CDR3 reads CSVGGDRAEQYF. Written as DNA, the CDR3 is TGCAGCGTTGGCGGGGACAGGGCCGAGCAGTACTTC.

In regard to this clonotype: A far more abundant clone sits one base away, making this likely a read error. DNA of the CDR3: TGTGCCAGCAGTGAGCAGGAGAGCTCCTACGAGCAGTACTTC. It yields the protein CASSEQESSYEQYF. This rearrangement joins TRBV6-2 or TRBV6-3 to TRBJ2-7; no clear D. Trimming removed 5 bases at V and 0 bases at J, with 11 bases between. This CDR3 is 14 amino acids long. Looked up from germline, CDR1 is MNHEY and CDR2 is SVGEGT.

A note on this clonotype: A much larger clone differs by one base, so this may be a read error. The V gene is TRBV6-1, the J gene TRBJ2-1; 7 bases are a match to TRBD2. The CDR3 runs 15 residues. V gave up 8 bases and J gave up 0 bases; unmatched junction bases: 7. Germline CDR1 and CDR2: MNHNS and SASEGT. CDR3 sequence: CASEWRGSSYNEQFF. The CDR3 bases are TGTGCCAGCGAATGGCGGGGGAGCTCCTACAATGAGCAGTTCTTC.

This clonotype was found many times. The CDR3 spells CASSASGGTYTDTQYF. Here the CDR3 DNA reads TGTGCCAGCAGTGCTAGCGGGGGGACTTACACAGATACGCAGTATTTT. V usage is TRBV27 and J usage is TRBJ2-3; 11 nucleotides align to TRBD2. The CDR3 sequence is 16 residues long. CDR1 MNHEY and CDR2 SMNVEV come from the germline V gene (reference sequence). V gave up 5 bases and J gave up 2 bases; unmatched junction bases: 6.

The rearrangement links TRBV2 to TRBJ1-2, with D uncertain. With 4 bases removed from V and 8 bases from J, the gap between germline ends came to 5 bases. Germline loops: CDR1 SNHLY, CDR2 FYNNEI. The CDR3 spans 10 residues. Here the CDR3 reads CASSGNGYTF. The CDR3 DNA reads as TGTGCCAGCAGTGGGAACGGCTACACCTTC.

The CDR3 DNA is TGCGCCAGCAGCTTGGATGGCGGGAGGGCGGTAGATACGCAGTATTTT. It yields the protein CASSLDGGRAVDTQYF. This chain joins TRBV5-1 and TRBJ2-3, with TRBD2 matching over 9 bases. Germline V gene lookup returns CDR1 SGHRS and CDR2 YFSETQ. The trim removed 0 bases at V and 5 bases at J, leaving 7 bases unmatched. The CDR3 loop spans 16 amino acids.

This clonotype was detected only a few times. This chain uses TRBV20-1 with TRBJ2-7; D gene ambiguous. The CDR3 is made up of 13 amino acids. Germline V CDR1 and CDR2: DFQATT, SNEGSKA (reference sequence). Between the trimmed V and J ends, which lost 2 bases and 3 bases, there was a span of 11 bases. The CDR3 loop reads CSARNGPDYEQYF. Here the CDR3 DNA reads TGCAGTGCTAGAAACGGGCCAGACTACGAGCAGTACTTC.

Points on this clonotype: A junction boundary mismatches the germline segment, possibly from a read error. The rearrangement joins TRBV3-1 to TRBJ2-1; 10 nucleotides match TRBD2. The CDR3 runs 19 residues. CDR1 is LGHDT, CDR2 YNNKEL, per germline (reference sequence). CDR3 in DNA: TGTGCCAGCAGTCAAGTAATTAGCGGGAGGCCCCCCCTCTACAATGAGCAGTTCTTC. This encodes CASSQVISGRPPLYNEQFF.

This clonotype occurred once. Since a much larger clone is just one base distant, this may be a read error. As DNA, the CDR3 is TGCGCCAGCAGCCAAGCCACACTCTTTTCACAGGGGTCCGGGGAGCTGTTTTTT. This encodes CASSQATLFSQGSGELFF. This chain connects TRBV4-1 to TRBJ2-2, with TRBD1 matching over 7 bases. J was trimmed by 6 bases and V by 1 base; bases with no gene match: 14. The length of the CDR3 is 18 residues. CDR1 is MGHRA and CDR2 is YSYEKL in the germline V gene.

This clonotype appeared many times. This rearrangement joins TRBV19 to TRBJ1-5; D gene uncertain. V was trimmed by 4 bases and J by 1 base, leaving 11 bases between them. Germline CDR1 LNHDA, CDR2 SQIVND (reference sequence). CDR3 length: 15 residues. The CDR3 DNA reads as TGTGCCAGTAGTACCGATGCGGGCAGCAATCAGCCCCAGCATTTT. This sequence encodes CASSTDAGSNQPQHF.

This clonotype has a count of ten or more. V gene TRBV12-3 or TRBV12-4 combines with J gene TRBJ2-7, with D maybe TRBD2 (6 bases). V lost 3 bases, J lost 3 bases, and 9 bases lay in between. The CDR3 is 13 amino acids. DNA of the CDR3: TGTGCCAGCAGTTTGCGGAGGGGCTACGAGCAGTACTTC. This translates into CASSLRRGYEQYF.